This T cell receptor beta chain derives from a study of T cells in Graves' hyperthyroidism and ophthalmopathy. Study-level results: Ophthalmopathy stood apart from stable hyperthyroidism in a 13 V-J model.

This clonotype was counted at least ten times. Its antigen is currently unknown. The CDR3 covers 14 residues. Trimming cost V 5 bases and J 9 bases, with 18 bases left between them. Regions amplified from RNA transcripts were the TCR beta CDR3 regions. An initial round of RT-PCR targeting the TCR CDR3 relied on the HTBI primer set. TCRdb redid the calling of the multiplex PCR reads with MiXCR, one entry per CDR3 protein. The sample consists of around 600,000 distinct CDR3 sequences, more than 13% of them appearing once. Subjects with ophthalmopathy showed a Clinical Activity Score no lower than 3, a NOSPECS grade no lower than 4, and a duration shorter than 3 months.

The sequence came from a woman between 18 and 30 years old with Graves' ophthalmopathy. This rearrangement joins TRBV12-3 or TRBV12-4 to TRBJ2-3, with D hard to call. The sequenced sample consisted of blood. This chain's CDR3 is CASSPRHSAQTQYF. CDR3 nucleotides: TGTGCCAGCAGTCCCCGCCACTCGGCACAAACGCAGTATTTT.